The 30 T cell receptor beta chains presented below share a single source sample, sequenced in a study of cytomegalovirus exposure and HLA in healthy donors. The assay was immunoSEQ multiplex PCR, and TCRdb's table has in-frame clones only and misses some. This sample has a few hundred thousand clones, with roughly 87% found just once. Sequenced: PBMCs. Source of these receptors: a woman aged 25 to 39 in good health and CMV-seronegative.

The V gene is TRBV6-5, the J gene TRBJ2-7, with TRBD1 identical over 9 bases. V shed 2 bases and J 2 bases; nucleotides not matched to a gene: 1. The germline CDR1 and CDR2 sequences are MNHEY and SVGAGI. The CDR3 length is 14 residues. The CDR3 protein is CASSYGTGTYEQYF. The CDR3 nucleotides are TGTGCCAGCAGTTACGGGACAGGGACCTACGAGCAGTACTTC.

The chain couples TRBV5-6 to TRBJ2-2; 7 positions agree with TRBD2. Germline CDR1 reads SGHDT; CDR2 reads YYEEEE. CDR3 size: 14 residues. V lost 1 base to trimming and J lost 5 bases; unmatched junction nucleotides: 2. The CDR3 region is CASSLFGRTGELFF. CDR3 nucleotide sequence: TGTGCCAGCAGCTTGTTCGGGAGGACCGGGGAGCTGTTTTTT.

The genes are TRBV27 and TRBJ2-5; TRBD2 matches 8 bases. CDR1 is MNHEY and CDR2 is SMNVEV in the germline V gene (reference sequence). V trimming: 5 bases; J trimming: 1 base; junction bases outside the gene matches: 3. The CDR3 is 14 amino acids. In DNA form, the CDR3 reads TGTGCCAGCAGTCATACTAGCGGCCAAGAGACCCAGTACTTC. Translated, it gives CASSHTSGQETQYF.

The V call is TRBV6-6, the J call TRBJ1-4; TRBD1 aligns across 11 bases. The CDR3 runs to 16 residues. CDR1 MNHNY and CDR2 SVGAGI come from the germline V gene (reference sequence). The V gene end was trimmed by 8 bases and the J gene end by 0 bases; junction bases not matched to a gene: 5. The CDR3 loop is CASRDRGGATNEKLFF. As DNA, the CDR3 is TGTGCCAGCCGGGACAGGGGGGGAGCAACTAATGAAAAACTGTTTTTT.

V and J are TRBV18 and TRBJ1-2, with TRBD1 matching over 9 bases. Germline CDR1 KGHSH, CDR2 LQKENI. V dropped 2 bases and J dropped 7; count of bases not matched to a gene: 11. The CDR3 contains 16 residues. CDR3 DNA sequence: TGTGCCAGCTCACCAATGCCCCGGGACAGGGATTCTGGCTACACCTTC. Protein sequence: CASSPMPRDRDSGYTF. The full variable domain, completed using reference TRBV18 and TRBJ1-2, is NAGVMQNPRHLVRRRGQEARLRCSPMKGHSHVYWYRQLPEEGLKFMVYLQKENIIDESGMPKERFSAEFPKEGPSILRIQQVVRGDSAAYFCASSPMPRDRDSGYTFGSGTRLTVV.

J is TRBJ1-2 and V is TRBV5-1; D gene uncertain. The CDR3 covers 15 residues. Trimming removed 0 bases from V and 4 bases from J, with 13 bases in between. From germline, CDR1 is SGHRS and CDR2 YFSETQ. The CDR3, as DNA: TGCGCCAGCAGCTTGGAGGTATTTGGTACCTATGGCTACACCTTC. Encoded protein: CASSLEVFGTYGYTF.

This chain's CDR3 is CASSLGLAGGQETQYF. In DNA form, the CDR3 reads TGTGCCAGCAGCTTAGGACTAGCGGGAGGCCAAGAGACCCAGTACTTC. The V call is TRBV11-3, the J call TRBJ2-5; TRBD2 matches 13 bases. Germline V gene sequence: CDR1 SGHNT, CDR2 YENEEA. The CDR3 length is 16 residues. J lost 1 base, V lost 1 base, and 0 bases had no gene match.

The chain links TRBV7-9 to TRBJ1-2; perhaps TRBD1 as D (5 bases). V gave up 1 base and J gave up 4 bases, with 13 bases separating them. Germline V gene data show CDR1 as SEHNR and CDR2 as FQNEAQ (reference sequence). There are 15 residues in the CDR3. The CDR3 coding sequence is TGTGCCAGCAGCTTAGTTCCAGGGAGATTCTATGGCTACACCTTC. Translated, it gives CASSLVPGRFYGYTF.

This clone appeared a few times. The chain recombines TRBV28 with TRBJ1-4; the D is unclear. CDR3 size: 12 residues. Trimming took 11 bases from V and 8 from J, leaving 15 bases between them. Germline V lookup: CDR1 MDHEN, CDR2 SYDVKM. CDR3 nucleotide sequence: TGTGCCTATAGGTCCGACGCCGAAAAACTGTTTTTT. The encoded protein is CAYRSDAEKLFF.

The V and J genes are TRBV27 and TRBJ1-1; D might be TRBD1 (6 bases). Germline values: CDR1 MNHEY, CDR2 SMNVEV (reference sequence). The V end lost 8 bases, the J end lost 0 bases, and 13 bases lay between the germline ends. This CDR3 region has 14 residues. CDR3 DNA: TGTGCCAGCCGAGAGACAGGTATGAACACTGAAGCTTTCTTT. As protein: CASRETGMNTEAFF.

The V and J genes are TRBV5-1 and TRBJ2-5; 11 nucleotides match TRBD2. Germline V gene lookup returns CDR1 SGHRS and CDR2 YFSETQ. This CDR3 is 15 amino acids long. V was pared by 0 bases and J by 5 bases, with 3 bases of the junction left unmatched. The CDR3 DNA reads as TGCGCCAGCAGCTTGGCCCTAGCGGGAGGTGAGACCCAGTACTTC. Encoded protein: CASSLALAGGETQYF. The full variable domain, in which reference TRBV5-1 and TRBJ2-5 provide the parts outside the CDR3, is KAGVTQTPRYLIKTRGQQVTLSCSPISGHRSVSWYQQTPGQGLQFLFEYFSETQRNKGNFPGRFSGRQFSNSRSEMNVSTLELGDSALYLCASSLALAGGETQYFGPGTRLLVL.

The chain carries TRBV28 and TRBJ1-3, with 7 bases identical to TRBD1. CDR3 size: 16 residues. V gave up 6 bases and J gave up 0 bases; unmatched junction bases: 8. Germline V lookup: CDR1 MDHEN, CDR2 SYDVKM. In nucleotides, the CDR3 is TGTGCCAGCAGCCCTAACAGGGGCTACTCTGGAAACACCATATATTTT. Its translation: CASSPNRGYSGNTIYF.

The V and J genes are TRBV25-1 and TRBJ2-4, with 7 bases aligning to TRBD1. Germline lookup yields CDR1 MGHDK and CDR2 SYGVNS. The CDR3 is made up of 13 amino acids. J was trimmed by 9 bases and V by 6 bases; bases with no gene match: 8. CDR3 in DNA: TGTGCCAGCAGAGACAGGGCTTTGGGCATTCAGTACTTC. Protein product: CASRDRALGIQYF.

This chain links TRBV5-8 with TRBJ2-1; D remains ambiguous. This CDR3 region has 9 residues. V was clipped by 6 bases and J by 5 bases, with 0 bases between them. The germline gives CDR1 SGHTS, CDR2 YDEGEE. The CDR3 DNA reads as TGTGCCAGCAACAATGAGCAGTTCTTC. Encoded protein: CASNNEQFF. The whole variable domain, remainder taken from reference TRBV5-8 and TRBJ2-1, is EAGVTQSPTHLIKTRGQQATLRCSPISGHTSVYWYQQALGLGLQFLLWYDEGEERNRGNFPPRFSGRQFPNYSSELNVNALELEDSALYLCASNNEQFFGPGTRLTVL.

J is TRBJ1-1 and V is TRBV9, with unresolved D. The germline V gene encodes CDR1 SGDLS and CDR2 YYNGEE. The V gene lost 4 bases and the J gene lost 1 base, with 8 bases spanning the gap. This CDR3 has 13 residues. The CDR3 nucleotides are TGTGCCAGCAGCATGGGCGCGAACACTGAAGCTTTCTTT. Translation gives CASSMGANTEAFF.

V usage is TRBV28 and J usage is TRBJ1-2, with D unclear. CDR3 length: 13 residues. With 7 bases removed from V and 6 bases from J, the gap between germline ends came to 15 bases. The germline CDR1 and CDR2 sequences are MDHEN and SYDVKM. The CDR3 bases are TGTGCCAGCACCCCCGGGAGAAGGGATGGCTACACCTTC. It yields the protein CASTPGRRDGYTF.

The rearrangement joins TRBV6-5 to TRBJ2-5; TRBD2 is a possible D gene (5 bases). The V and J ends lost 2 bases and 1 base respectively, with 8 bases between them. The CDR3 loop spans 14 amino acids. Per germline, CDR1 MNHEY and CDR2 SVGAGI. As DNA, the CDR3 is TGTGCCAGCAGTTACATGCTAGCCCAAGAGACCCAGTACTTC. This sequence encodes CASSYMLAQETQYF.

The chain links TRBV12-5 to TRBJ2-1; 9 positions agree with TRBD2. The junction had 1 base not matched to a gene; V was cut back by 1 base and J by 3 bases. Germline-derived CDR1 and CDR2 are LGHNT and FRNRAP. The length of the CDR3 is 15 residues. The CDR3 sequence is CASGLGSGSYNEQFF. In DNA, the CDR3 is TGTGCTAGTGGTTTGGGTAGCGGGAGCTACAATGAGCAGTTCTTC.

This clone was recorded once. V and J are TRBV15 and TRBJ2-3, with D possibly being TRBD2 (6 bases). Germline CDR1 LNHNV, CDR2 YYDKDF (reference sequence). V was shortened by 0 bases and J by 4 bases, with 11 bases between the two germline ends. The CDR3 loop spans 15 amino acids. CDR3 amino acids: CATSRDAGFPDTQYF. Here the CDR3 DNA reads TGTGCCACCAGCAGAGATGCGGGGTTTCCAGATACGCAGTATTTT.

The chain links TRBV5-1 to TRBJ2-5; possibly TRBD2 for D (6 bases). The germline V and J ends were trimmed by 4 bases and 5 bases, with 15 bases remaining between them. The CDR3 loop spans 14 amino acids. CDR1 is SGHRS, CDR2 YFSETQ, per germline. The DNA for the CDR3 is TGCGCCAGCAGCGGGGGAACGGCGGGGGAGACCCAGTACTTC. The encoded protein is CASSGGTAGETQYF.

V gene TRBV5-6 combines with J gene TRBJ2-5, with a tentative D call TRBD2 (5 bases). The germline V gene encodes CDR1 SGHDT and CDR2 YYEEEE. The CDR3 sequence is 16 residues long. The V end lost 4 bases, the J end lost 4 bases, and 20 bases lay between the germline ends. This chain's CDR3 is CASSRDLGREGETQYF. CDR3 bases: TGTGCCAGCAGCAGAGATCTTGGCCGGGAAGGAGAGACCCAGTACTTC. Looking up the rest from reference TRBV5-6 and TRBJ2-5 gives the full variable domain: DAGVTQSPTHLIKTRGQQVTLRCSPKSGHDTVSWYQQALGQGPQFIFQYYEEEERQRGNFPDRFSGHQFPNYSSELNVNALLLGDSALYLCASSRDLGREGETQYFGPGTRLLVL.

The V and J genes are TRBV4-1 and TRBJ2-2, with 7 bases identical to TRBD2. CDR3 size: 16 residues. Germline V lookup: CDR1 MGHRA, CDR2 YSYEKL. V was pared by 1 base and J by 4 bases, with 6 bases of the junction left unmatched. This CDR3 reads CASSQVGGSPTGELFF. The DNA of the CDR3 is TGCGCCAGCAGCCAAGTGGGCGGGAGTCCCACCGGGGAGCTGTTTTTT.

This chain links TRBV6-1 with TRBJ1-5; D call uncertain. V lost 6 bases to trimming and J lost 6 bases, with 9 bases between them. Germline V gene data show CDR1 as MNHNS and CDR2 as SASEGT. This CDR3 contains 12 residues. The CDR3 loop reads CASRGRVQPQHF. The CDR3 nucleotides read TGTGCCAGCAGGGGAAGGGTTCAGCCCCAGCATTTT.

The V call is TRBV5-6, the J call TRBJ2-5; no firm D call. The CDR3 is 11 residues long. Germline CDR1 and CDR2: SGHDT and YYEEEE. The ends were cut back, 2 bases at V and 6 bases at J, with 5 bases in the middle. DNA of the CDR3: TGTGCCAGCAGCTTTTCAAAGACCCAGTACTTC. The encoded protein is CASSFSKTQYF.

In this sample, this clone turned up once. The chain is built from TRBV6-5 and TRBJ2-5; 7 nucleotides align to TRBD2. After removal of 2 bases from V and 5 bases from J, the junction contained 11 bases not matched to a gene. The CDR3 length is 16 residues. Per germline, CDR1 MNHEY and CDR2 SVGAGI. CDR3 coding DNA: TGTGCCAGCAGTTACCTTGCCGGGAGGCAAAGGGAGACCCAGTACTTC. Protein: CASSYLAGRQRETQYF.

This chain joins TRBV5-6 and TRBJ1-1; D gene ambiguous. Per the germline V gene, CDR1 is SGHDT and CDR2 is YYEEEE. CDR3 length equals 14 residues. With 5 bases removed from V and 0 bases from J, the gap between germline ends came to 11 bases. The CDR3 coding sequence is TGTGCCAGCAGTTTGACGGCCATGAACACTGAAGCTTTCTTT. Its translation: CASSLTAMNTEAFF.

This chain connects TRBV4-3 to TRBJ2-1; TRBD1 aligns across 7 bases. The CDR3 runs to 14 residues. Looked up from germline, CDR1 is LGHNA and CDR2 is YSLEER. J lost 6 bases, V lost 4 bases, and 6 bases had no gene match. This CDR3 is CASSPGTASNEQFF. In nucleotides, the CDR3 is TGCGCCAGCAGCCCTGGGACAGCCTCCAATGAGCAGTTCTTC.

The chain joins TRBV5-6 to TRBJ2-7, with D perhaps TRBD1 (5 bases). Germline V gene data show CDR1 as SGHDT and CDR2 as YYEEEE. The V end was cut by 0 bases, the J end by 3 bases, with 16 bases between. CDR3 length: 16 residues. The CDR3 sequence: CASSLGNRTWGYEQYF. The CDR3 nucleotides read TGTGCCAGCAGCTTGGGGAACAGGACCTGGGGCTACGAGCAGTACTTC.

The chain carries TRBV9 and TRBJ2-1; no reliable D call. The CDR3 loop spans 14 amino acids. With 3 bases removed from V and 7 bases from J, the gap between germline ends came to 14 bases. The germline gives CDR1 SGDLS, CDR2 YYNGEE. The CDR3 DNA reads TGTGCCAGCAGCGCCCCGGACGAGTGGAATGAGCAGTTCTTC. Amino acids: CASSAPDEWNEQFF.

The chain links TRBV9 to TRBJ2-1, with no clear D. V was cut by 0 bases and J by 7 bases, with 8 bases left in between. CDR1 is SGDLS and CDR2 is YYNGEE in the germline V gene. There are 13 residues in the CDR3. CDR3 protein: CASSVDVGNEQFF. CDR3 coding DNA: TGTGCCAGCAGCGTAGACGTTGGAAATGAGCAGTTCTTC.